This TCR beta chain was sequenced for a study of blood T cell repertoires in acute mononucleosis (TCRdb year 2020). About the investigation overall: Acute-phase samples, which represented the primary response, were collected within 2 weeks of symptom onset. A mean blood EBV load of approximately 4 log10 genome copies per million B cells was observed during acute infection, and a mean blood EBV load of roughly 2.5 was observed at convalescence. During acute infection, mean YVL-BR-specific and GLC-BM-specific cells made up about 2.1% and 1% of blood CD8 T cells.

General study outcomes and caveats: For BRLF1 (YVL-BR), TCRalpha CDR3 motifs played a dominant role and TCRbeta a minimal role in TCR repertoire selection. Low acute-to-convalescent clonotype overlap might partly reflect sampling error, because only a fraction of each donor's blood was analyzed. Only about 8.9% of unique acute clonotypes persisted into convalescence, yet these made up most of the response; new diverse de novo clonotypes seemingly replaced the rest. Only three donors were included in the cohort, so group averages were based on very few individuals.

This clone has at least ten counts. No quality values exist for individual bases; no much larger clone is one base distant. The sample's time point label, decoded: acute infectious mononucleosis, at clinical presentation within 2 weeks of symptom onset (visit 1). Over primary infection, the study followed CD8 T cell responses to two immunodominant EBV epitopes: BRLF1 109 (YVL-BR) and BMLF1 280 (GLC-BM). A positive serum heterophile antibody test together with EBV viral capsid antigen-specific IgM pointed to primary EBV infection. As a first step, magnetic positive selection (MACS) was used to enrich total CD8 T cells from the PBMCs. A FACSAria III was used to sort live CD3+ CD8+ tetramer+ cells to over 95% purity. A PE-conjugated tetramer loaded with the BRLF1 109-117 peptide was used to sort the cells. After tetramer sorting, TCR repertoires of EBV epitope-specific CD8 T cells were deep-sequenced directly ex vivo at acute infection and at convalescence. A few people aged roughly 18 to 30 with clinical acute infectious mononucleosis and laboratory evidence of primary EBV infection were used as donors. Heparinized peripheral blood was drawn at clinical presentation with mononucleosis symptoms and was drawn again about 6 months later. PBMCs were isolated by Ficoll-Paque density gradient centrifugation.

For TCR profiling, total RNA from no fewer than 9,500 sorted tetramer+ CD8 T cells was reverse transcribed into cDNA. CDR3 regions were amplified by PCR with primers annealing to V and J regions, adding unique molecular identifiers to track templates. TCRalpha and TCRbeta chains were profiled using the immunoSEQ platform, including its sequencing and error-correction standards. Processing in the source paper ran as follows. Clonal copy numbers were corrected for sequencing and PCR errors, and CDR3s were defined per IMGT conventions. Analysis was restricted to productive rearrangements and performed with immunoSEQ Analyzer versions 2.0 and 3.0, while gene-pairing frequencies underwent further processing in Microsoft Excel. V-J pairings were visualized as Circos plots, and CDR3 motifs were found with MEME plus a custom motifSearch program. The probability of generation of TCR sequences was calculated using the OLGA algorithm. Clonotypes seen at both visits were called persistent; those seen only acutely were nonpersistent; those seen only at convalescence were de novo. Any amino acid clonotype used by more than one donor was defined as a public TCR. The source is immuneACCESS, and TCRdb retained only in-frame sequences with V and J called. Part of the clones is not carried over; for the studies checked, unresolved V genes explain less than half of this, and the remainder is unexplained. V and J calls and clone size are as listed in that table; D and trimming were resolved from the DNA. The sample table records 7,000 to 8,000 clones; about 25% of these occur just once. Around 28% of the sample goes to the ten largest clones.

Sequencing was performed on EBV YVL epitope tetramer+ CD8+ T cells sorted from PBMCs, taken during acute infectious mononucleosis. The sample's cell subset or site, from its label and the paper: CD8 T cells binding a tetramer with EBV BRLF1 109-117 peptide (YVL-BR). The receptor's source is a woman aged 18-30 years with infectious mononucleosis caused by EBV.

The DNA sequence reads TGTGCCACCAGCAGAGATCTGGGGTCGGAGACCCAGTACTTC. Its amino acids are CATSRDLGSETQYF. Recombination connected TRBV15 to TRBJ2-5; a confident D gene designation cannot be given. The CDR3 measures 14 amino acids from cysteine to phenylalanine. The entry retains the CDR3 DNA only, 42 bases that are in frame from base 1. The CDR1 and CDR2 encoded by the germline V gene (reference sequence) are LNHNV and YYDKDF. V loses 0 bases of germline sequence and J loses 5 bases, and the interval between the two ends is 10 bases.